A single sample gave rise to the 19 T cell receptor beta chains below, sequenced in a study of T cell changes during pregnancy in multiple sclerosis. Clones were sequenced by immunoSEQ multiplex PCR, and TCRdb holds only the in-frame ones, with some missing. Among about 40,000 clones listed, more than 80% were seen once. The sequences come from CD4+ T cells from peripheral blood mononuclear cells, collected in the third trimester of pregnancy. Receptors were obtained from a female donor with multiple sclerosis, enrolled in a pregnancy study.

This rearrangement joins TRBV19 to TRBJ1-4, with 7 bases matching TRBD1. J gave up 8 bases and V 5 bases, and 8 bases lay outside the gene matches. Germline values: CDR1 LNHDA, CDR2 SQIVND (reference sequence). CDR3 length: 14 residues. The DNA for the CDR3 is TGTGCCAGTAGTGAGGGGGCGTCCAGGGAAAAACTGTTTTTT. Translation: CASSEGASREKLFF.

J is TRBJ2-7 and V is TRBV19; D may be TRBD2 (5 bases). CDR3 length equals 16 residues. Trimming removed 3 bases from V and 3 bases from J, with 18 bases in between. Germline CDR1 is LNHDA and CDR2 is SQIVND (reference sequence). The CDR3 bases are TGTGCCAGTAGTATCGGCTTGGGAGCCGGACTCTACGAGCAGTACTTC. Residues: CASSIGLGAGLYEQYF. The full variable domain, its missing parts supplied by reference TRBV19 and TRBJ2-7, is DGGITQSPKYLFRKEGQNVTLSCEQNLNHDAMYWYRQDPGQGLRLIYYSQIVNDFQKGDIAEGYSVSREKKESFPLTVTSAQKNPTAFYLCASSIGLGAGLYEQYFGPGTRLTVT.

V usage is TRBV6-1 and J usage is TRBJ1-5, with 7 bases aligning to TRBD1. The CDR3 length is 12 residues. The trim removed 6 bases at V and 7 bases at J, leaving 3 bases unmatched. Germline V CDR1 and CDR2: MNHNS, SASEGT. The CDR3 DNA follows: TGTGCCAGCAGCACAGGGGACCAGCCCCAGCATTTT. Protein sequence: CASSTGDQPQHF.

The V gene is TRBV15, the J gene TRBJ1-5, with TRBD1 as a possible D gene (5 bases). CDR1 and CDR2 from the germline V gene are LNHNV and YYDKDF (reference sequence). Trimming took 8 bases from V and 3 from J, leaving 11 bases between them. The length of the CDR3 is 13 residues. The CDR3: CATGQGNNQPQHF. In nucleotides, the CDR3 is TGTGCCACCGGGCAGGGTAACAATCAGCCCCAGCATTTT. Full variable domain (remainder filled in from reference TRBV15 and TRBJ1-5): DAMVIQNPRYQVTQFGKPVTLSCSQTLNHNVMYWYQQKSSQAPKLLFHYYDKDFNNEADTPDNFQSRRPNTSFCFLDIRSPGLGDTAMYLCATGQGNNQPQHFGDGTRLSIL.

CDR3 protein: CASSSPGEFRNEQYF. The CDR3 coding sequence is TGTGCCAGCAGTTCCCCAGGGGAATTTCGAAACGAGCAGTACTTC. This chain links TRBV6-5 with TRBJ2-7, with D tentatively TRBD1 (6 bases). V was clipped by 4 bases and J by 5 bases, with 18 bases between them. This CDR3 is 15 amino acids long. Germline CDR1 MNHEY, CDR2 SVGAGI.

In DNA, the CDR3 is TGTGCCAGCACCCGGAGACCCCAAGAGACCCAGTACTTC. It yields the protein CASTRRPQETQYF. The chain couples TRBV6-5 to TRBJ2-5; D unclear. Germline V lookup: CDR1 MNHEY, CDR2 SVGAGI. The CDR3 has 13 residues. Trimming pared 7 bases from V and 1 base from J, leaving 10 bases between.

This clone was detected only once. The chain uses TRBV5-1 and TRBJ2-3, with 7 nucleotides matching TRBD2. Germline lookup yields CDR1 SGHRS and CDR2 YFSETQ. This CDR3 has 15 residues. With 6 bases clipped from V and 6 bases from J, the junction kept 13 bases outside the gene matches. For the CDR3, the DNA is TGCGCCAGCACCCCTAGTGGGGGAGGGCTGGATACGCAGTATTTT. Encoded protein: CASTPSGGGLDTQYF.

DNA of the CDR3: TGTGCCAGCAGCCCAGGGGACCTAGCGGGAGATACGCAGTATTTT. Translating it yields CASSPGDLAGDTQYF. V gene TRBV7-2 combines with J gene TRBJ2-3; 8 bases line up with TRBD2. The junction had 9 bases not matched to a gene; V was cut back by 5 bases and J by 5 bases. This CDR3 contains 15 residues. Germline CDR1 and CDR2: SGHTA and FQGNSA.

The V and J genes are TRBV11-2 and TRBJ2-1; 8 nucleotides match TRBD1. This CDR3 contains 15 residues. Germline V CDR1 and CDR2: SGHAT, FQNNGV. With 1 base clipped from V and 5 bases from J, the junction kept 4 bases outside the gene matches. The CDR3 DNA is TGTGCCAGCAGCTTAGGGGACAGGCCCCACAATGAGCAGTTCTTC. Translating it yields CASSLGDRPHNEQFF.

The chain has TRBV5-1 and TRBJ2-1; maybe TRBD2 (6 bases). Germline V gene data show CDR1 as SGHRS and CDR2 as YFSETQ. The CDR3 loop spans 14 amino acids. V dropped 3 bases and J dropped 5 bases, with 12 bases sitting between them. CDR3 loop: CASSSSSANNEQFF. The CDR3 DNA follows: TGCGCCAGCAGCTCTTCTAGCGCTAACAATGAGCAGTTCTTC.

The genes are TRBV27 and TRBJ2-7; TRBD2 aligns across 10 bases. Germline V gene lookup returns CDR1 MNHEY and CDR2 SMNVEV (reference sequence). The CDR3 has 17 amino acids. V dropped 0 bases and J dropped 9; count of bases not matched to a gene: 14. In nucleotides, the CDR3 is TGTGCCAGCAGTTTATCGTCTAGCGGGAGAACCTCCAAGTCGCAGTACTTC. It yields the protein CASSLSSSGRTSKSQYF.

This clone was observed a few times. The CDR3 DNA reads TGTGCCAGCAGGACAGGGAATGGCTACACCTTC. Protein sequence: CASRTGNGYTF. This chain links TRBV6-5 with TRBJ1-2; TRBD1 matches at 7 bases. Germline CDR1 MNHEY, CDR2 SVGAGI. V shed 6 bases and J 6 bases; nucleotides not matched to a gene: 1. The CDR3 sequence is 11 residues long.

V usage is TRBV9 and J usage is TRBJ2-7; 7 nucleotides line up with TRBD2. Unmatched junction bases numbered 9, after V lost 3 bases and J lost 6 bases. Germline V gene data show CDR1 as SGDLS and CDR2 as YYNGEE. This CDR3 comprises 14 residues. This chain's CDR3 is CASSALGGRSEQYF. The CDR3 DNA reads TGTGCCAGCAGCGCCCTCGGCGGGAGAAGCGAGCAGTACTTC.

V is TRBV5-1 and J is TRBJ2-1, with TRBD1 identical over 7 bases. CDR1 and CDR2 (germline): SGHRS, YFSETQ. Trimming at V came to 4 bases and at J to 4 bases, leaving 8 bases not matched to a gene. The CDR3 extends over 15 amino acids. This chain's CDR3 is CASSVTTQGYNEQFF. DNA for the CDR3: TGCGCCAGCAGCGTCACAACACAGGGGTACAATGAGCAGTTCTTC.

The chain carries TRBV29-1 and TRBJ1-1; D may be TRBD1 (5 bases). Trimming took off 7 bases at V and 4 bases at J, with 13 bases between the two ends. The CDR3 consists of 12 residues. CDR1 and CDR2 from the germline V gene are SQVTM and ANQGSEA. The CDR3 DNA reads TGCAGCGCCCAGGGACTTTCCACTGAAGCTTTCTTT. It encodes CSAQGLSTEAFF.

The chain recombines TRBV7-6 with TRBJ2-7, with 8 bases matching TRBD2. The junction had 4 bases not matched to a gene; V was cut back by 1 base and J by 2 bases. CDR1 and CDR2 from the germline V gene are SGHVS and FNYEAQ. This CDR3 comprises 15 residues. CDR3 in amino acids: CASSLGAGETYEQYF. Written as DNA, the CDR3 is TGTGCCAGCAGCTTAGGAGCGGGGGAGACCTACGAGCAGTACTTC.

J is TRBJ1-2 and V is TRBV2; TRBD1 agrees at 9 bases. V gave up 6 bases and J gave up 7 bases; unmatched junction bases: 12. Germline values: CDR1 SNHLY, CDR2 FYNNEI. The CDR3 runs 15 residues. Here the CDR3 reads CASRAPDRGYSGYTF. CDR3 in DNA: TGTGCCAGCAGGGCCCCTGACAGGGGGTATAGTGGCTACACCTTC.

The rearrangement links TRBV14 to TRBJ1-2; D is ambiguous. V was trimmed by 0 bases and J by 5 bases, leaving 13 bases between them. There are 15 residues in the CDR3. Germline CDR1 reads SGHDN; CDR2 reads FVKESK. The CDR3, as DNA: TGTGCCAGCAGCCAAGAAGTTGTCGGGTCTTATGGCTACACCTTC. This gives the protein CASSQEVVGSYGYTF.

This chain joins TRBV30 and TRBJ2-5; D uncertain. The germline V gene encodes CDR1 GTSNPN and CDR2 SVGIG (reference sequence). The CDR3 has 13 amino acids. Trimming removed 4 bases at V and 4 bases at J, with 13 bases between. This CDR3 reads CAWNRQQRETQYF. The CDR3 bases are TGTGCCTGGAACCGGCAACAGAGAGAGACCCAGTACTTC.